The present T cell receptor beta chain was sequenced within a study of shared clonotypes between healthy human individuals. Study-wide points: Lower generation probabilities were found for non-shared clonotypes than for those shared by all four donors. There were few donors, and this limited the genetic and exposure-history diversity represented.

Germline V gene lookup returns CDR1 SNHLY and CDR2 FYNNEI. CDR3 length: 16 amino acids. V was clipped by 8 bases and J by 1 base; unmatched bases: 9. Measured with immunoSEQ multiplex PCR; TCRdb has only the in-frame clones, and not every one. This table holds about 2.3 million clones, 90% to 95% found once. About this clone itself: Its antigen is still unknown.

The specimen was naive CD4+ T cells from PBMCs. Documented subset: CD45RA+ positively selected. The clonotype comes from a man younger than 35 in good health. Some clones in this sample may be carry-over from other donors' samples. The chain couples TRBV2 to TRBJ2-3, with 10 bases matching TRBD2. CDR3 coding DNA: TGTGCCAGCCCCACTAGCGGGACCCAGGGCACAGATACGCAGTATTTT. The encoded protein is CASPTSGTQGTDTQYF.